This T cell receptor (beta chain) was found in a study of T cell responses to AZD1222 COVID-19 vaccine. Whole-study findings and limits: Two AZD1222 administrations were followed by greater Spike-specific TCR breadth and depth.

CDR1 is MNHEY, CDR2 SVGAGI, per germline. V was shortened by 0 bases and J by 0 bases, with 8 bases between the two germline ends. This CDR3 region has 15 residues. Profiled with immunoSEQ multiplex PCR; TCRdb holds only in-frame clones, not every one. Here the sample spans some 55,000 clones, roughly 87% being singletons. About this clone itself: Its cognate antigen is unknown.

The rearrangement links TRBV6-5 to TRBJ1-2; maybe TRBD1 (6 bases). The sequence was collected from an adult in good health. Specimen: peripheral blood, collected on day 0 of AZD1222 vaccination. CDR3 sequence: CASSYSKGANYGYTF. In DNA, the CDR3 is TGTGCCAGCAGTTACTCAAAGGGGGCTAACTATGGCTACACCTTC.